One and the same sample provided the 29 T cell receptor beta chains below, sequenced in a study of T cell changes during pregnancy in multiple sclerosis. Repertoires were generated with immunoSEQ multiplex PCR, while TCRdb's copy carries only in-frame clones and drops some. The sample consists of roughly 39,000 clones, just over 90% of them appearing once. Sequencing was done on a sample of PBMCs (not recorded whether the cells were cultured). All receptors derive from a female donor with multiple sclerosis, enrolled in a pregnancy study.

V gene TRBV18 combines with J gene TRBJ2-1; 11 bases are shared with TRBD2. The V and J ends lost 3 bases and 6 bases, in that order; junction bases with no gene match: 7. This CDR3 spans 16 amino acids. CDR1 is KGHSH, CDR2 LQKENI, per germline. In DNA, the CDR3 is TGTGCCAGCTCACCTGCCACTAGCGGGAGTGGCAATGAGCAGTTCTTC. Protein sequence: CASSPATSGSGNEQFF.

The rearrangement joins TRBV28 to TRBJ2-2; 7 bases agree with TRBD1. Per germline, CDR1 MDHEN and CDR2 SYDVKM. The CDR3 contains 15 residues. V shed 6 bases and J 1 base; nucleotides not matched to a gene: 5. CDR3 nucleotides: TGTGCCAGCAGGGTCGGGACAGAGAACACCGGGGAGCTGTTTTTT. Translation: CASRVGTENTGELFF.

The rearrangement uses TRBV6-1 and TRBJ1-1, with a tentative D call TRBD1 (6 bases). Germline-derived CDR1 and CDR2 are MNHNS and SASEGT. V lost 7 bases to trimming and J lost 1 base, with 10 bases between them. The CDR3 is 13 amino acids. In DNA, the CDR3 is TGTGCCAGCATGGACAGATCGAACACTGAAGCTTTCTTT. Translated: CASMDRSNTEAFF.

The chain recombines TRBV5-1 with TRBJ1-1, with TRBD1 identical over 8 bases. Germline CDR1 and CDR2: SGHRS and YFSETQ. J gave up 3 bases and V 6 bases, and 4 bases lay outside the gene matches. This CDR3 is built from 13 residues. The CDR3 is CASTGQGDTEAFF. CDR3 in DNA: TGCGCCAGCACAGGACAGGGAGACACTGAAGCTTTCTTT.

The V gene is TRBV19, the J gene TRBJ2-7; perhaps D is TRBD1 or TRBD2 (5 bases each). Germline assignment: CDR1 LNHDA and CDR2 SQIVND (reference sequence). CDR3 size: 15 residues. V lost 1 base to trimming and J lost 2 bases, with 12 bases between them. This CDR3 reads CASSIAWDHAYEQYF. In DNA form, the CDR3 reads TGTGCCAGTAGTATAGCCTGGGACCATGCCTACGAGCAGTACTTC.

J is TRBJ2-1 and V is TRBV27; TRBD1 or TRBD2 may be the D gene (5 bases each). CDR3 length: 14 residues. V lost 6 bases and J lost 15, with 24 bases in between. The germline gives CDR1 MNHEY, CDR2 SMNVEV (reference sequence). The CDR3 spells CASSQHHRDPAMFF. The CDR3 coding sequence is TGTGCCAGCAGCCAACATCATCGGGACCCAGCAATGTTCTTC.

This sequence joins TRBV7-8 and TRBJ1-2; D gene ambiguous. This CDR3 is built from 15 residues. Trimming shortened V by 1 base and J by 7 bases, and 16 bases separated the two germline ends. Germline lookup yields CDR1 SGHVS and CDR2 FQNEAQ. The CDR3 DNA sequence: TGTGCCAGCAGCTTAGTTAGTGGAGGGTTGGGTGGCTACACCTTC. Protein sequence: CASSLVSGGLGGYTF.

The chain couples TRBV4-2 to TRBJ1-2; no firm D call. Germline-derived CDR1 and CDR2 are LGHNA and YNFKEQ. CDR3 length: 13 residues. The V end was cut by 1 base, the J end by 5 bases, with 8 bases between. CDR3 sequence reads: CASSQAGKYGYTF. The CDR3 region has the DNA TGTGCCAGCAGCCAAGCTGGGAAGTATGGCTACACCTTC.

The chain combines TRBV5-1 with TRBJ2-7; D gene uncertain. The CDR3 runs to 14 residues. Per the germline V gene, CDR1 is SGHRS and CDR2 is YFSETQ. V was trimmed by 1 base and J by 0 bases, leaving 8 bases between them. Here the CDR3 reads CASSLWASSYEQYF. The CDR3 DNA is TGCGCCAGCAGCTTGTGGGCAAGCTCCTACGAGCAGTACTTC. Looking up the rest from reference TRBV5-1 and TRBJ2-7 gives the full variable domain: KAGVTQTPRYLIKTRGQQVTLSCSPISGHRSVSWYQQTPGQGLQFLFEYFSETQRNKGNFPGRFSGRQFSNSRSEMNVSTLELGDSALYLCASSLWASSYEQYFGPGTRLTVT.

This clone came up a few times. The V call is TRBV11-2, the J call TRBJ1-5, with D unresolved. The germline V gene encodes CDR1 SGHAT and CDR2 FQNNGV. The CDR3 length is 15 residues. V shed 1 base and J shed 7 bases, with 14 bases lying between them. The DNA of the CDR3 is TGTGCCAGCAGCTTAGGGACCAAGGGAGGCCAGCCCCAGCATTTT. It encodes CASSLGTKGGQPQHF.

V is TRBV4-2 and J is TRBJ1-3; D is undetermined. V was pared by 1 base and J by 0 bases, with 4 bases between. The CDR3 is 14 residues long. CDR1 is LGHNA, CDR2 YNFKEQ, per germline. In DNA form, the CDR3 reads TGTGCCAGCAGCCAAGCAAGCTCTGGAAACACCATATATTTT. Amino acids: CASSQASSGNTIYF.

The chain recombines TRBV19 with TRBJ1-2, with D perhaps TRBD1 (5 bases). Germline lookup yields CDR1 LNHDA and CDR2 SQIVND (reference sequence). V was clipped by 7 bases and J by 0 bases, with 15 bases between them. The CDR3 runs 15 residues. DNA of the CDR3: TGTGCCAGTAATTCACCCCAGGGTACTAACTATGGCTACACCTTC. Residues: CASNSPQGTNYGYTF. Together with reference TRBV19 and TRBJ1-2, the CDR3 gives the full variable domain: DGGITQSPKYLFRKEGQNVTLSCEQNLNHDAMYWYRQDPGQGLRLIYYSQIVNDFQKGDIAEGYSVSREKKESFPLTVTSAQKNPTAFYLCASNSPQGTNYGYTFGSGTRLTVV.

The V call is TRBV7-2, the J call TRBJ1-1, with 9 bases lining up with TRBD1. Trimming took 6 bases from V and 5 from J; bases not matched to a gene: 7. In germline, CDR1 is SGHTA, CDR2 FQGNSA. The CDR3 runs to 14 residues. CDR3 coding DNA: TGTGCCAGCAGTCAGACAGGGGGGGAGACTGAAGCTTTCTTT. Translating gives CASSQTGGETEAFF.

The CDR3 reads CASSQGTGTSGRINEQYF. CDR3 coding DNA: TGCGCCAGCAGCCAAGGCACCGGGACTAGCGGGAGGATAAACGAGCAGTACTTC. This chain joins TRBV4-1 and TRBJ2-7, with 15 positions matching TRBD2. V shed 1 base and J 5 bases; nucleotides not matched to a gene: 9. This CDR3 has 18 amino acids. CDR1 and CDR2 (germline): MGHRA, YSYEKL.

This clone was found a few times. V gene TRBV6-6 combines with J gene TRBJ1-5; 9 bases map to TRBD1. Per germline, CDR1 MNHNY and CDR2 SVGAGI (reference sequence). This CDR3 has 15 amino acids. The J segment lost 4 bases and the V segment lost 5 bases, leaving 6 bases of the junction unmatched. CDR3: CASSPRDRENQPQHF. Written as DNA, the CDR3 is TGTGCCAGCAGTCCCCGGGACAGGGAGAATCAGCCCCAGCATTTT.

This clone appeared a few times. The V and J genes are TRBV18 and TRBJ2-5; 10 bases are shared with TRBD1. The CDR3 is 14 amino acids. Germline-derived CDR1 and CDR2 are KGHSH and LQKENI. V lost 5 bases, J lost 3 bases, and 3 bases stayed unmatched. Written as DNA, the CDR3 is TGTGCCAGCTCAACCGGGACAGGGGAAGAGACCCAGTACTTC. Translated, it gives CASSTGTGEETQYF.

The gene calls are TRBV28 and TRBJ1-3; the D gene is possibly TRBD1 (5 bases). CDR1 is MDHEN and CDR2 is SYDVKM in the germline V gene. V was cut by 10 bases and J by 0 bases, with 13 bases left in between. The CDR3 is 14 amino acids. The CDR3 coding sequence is TGTGCCACCAACAGGCTCGCCTCTGGAAACACCATATATTTT. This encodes CATNRLASGNTIYF.

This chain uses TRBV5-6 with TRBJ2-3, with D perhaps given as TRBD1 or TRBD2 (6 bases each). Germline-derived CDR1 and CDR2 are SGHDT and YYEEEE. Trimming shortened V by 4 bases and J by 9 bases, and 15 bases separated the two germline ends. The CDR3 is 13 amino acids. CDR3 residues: CASSPWGATTQYF. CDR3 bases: TGTGCCAGCAGCCCGTGGGGGGCTACCACGCAGTATTTT.

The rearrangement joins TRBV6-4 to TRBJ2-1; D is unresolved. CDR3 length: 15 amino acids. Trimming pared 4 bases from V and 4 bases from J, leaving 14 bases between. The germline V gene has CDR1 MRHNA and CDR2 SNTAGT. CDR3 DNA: TGTGCCAGCAGTGGAACGCAGGAAAGTTACAATGAGCAGTTCTTC. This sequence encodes CASSGTQESYNEQFF.

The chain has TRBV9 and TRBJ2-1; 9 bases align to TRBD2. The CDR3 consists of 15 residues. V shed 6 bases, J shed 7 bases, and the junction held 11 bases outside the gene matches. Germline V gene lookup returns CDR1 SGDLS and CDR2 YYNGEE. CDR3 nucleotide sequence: TGTGCCAGCACAAGCGGGGGGAGATTTGGGAATGAGCAGTTCTTC. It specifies CASTSGGRFGNEQFF.

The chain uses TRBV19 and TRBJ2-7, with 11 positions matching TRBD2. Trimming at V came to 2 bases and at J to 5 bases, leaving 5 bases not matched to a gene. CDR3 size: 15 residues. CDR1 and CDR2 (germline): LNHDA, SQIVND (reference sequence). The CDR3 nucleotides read TGTGCCAGTAGTATAAAGTTAGCGGGAGGGAACGAGCAGTACTTC. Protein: CASSIKLAGGNEQYF.

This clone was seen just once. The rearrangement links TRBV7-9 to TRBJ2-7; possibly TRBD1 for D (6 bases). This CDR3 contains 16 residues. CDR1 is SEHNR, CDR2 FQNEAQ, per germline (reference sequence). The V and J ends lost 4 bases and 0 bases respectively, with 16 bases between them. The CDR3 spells CASSSLRDTLSYEQYF. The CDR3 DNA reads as TGTGCCAGCAGCTCCCTCCGGGACACCCTCTCCTACGAGCAGTACTTC.

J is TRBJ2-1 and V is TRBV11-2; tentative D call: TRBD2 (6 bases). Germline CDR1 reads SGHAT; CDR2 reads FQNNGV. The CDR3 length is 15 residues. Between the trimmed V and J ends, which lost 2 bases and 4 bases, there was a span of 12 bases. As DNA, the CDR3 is TGTGCCAGCAGCTTACGGGCTAGCGAGTACAATGAGCAGTTCTTC. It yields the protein CASSLRASEYNEQFF.

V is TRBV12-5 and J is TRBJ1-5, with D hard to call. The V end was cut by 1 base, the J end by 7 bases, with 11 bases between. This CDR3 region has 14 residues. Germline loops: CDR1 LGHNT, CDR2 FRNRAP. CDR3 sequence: CASGLDGPRQPQHF. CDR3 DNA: TGTGCTAGTGGTTTGGACGGTCCCAGACAGCCCCAGCATTTT.

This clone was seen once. The CDR3 DNA follows: TGCGCCAGCAGCCAAGTATTGGGGGGAAGAATCTATGGCTACACCTTC. This translates into CASSQVLGGRIYGYTF. This chain connects TRBV4-1 to TRBJ1-2; D may be TRBD1 (5 bases). Per germline, CDR1 MGHRA and CDR2 YSYEKL. V shed 1 base and J shed 4 bases, with 16 bases lying between them. CDR3 length equals 16 residues.

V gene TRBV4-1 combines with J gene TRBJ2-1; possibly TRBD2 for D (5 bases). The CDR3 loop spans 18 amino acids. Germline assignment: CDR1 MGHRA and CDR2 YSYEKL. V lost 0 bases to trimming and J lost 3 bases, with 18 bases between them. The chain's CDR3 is CASSQDTVTGGHYNEQFF. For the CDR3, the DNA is TGCGCCAGCAGCCAAGATACCGTCACGGGCGGGCACTACAATGAGCAGTTCTTC.

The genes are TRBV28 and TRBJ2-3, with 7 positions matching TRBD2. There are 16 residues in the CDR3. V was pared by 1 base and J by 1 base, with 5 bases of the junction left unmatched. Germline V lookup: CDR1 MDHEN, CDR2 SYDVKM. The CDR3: CASSLSSGTGTDTQYF. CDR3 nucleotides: TGTGCCAGCAGTTTATCGAGCGGGACGGGCACAGATACGCAGTATTTT.

The CDR3 here is CASSRGGHPSTDTQYF. CDR3 DNA: TGCGCCAGCAGCCGAGGGGGCCACCCTAGCACAGATACGCAGTATTTT. The chain combines TRBV5-1 with TRBJ2-3, with 7 positions matching TRBD1. This CDR3 has 16 residues. CDR1 and CDR2 from the germline V gene are SGHRS and YFSETQ. Losses at the gene ends were 4 bases for V and 0 bases for J; bases not matched to a gene: 8.

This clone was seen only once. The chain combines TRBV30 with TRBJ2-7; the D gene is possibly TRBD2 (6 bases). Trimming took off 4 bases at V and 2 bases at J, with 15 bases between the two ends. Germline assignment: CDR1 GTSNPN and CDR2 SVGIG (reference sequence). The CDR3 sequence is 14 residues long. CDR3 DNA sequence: TGTGCCTGGAATCCCGTAGCGGATACCTACGAGCAGTACTTC. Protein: CAWNPVADTYEQYF.